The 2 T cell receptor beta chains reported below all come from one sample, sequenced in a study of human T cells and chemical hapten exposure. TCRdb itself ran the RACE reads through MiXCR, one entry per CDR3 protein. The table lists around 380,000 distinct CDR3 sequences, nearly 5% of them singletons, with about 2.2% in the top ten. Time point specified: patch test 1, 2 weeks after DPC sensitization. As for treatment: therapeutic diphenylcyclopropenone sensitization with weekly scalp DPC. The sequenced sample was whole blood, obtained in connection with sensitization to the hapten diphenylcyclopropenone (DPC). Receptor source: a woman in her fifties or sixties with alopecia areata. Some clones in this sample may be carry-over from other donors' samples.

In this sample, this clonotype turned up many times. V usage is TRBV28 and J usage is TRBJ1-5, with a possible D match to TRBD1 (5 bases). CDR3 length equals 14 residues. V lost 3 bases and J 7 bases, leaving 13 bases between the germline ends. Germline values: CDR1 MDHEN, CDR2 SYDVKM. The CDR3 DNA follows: TGTGCCAGCAGTTTCTCAGGGAATTTACAGCCCCAGCATTTT. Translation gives CASSFSGNLQPQHF.

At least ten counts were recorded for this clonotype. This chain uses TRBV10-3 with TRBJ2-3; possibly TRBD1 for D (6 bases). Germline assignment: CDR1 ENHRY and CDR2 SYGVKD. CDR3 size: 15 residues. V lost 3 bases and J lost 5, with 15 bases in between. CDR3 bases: TGTGCCATCAGTGATTCCAGGGGAAACGAAGATACGCAGTATTTT. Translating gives CAISDSRGNEDTQYF.